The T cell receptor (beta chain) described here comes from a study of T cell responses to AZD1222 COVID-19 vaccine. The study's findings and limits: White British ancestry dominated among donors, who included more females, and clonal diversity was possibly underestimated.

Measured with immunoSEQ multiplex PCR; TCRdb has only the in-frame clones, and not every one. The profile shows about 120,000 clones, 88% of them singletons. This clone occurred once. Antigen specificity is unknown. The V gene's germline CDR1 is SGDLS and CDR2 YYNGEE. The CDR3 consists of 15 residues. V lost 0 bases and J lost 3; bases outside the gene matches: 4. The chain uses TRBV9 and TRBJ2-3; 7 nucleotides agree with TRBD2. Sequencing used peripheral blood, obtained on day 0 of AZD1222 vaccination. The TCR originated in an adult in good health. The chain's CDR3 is CASSVVGGGTDTQYF. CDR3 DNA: TGTGCCAGCAGCGTAGTGGGCGGGGGAACAGATACGCAGTATTTT.